The clone carrying this T cell receptor beta chain appeared a few times. This entry comes from a study of T cell repertoires in cytomegalovirus infection. In the study overall: CMV infection plus the matching HLA type was flagged by public TCR beta signatures.

The CDR3 is 18 amino acids. Per germline, CDR1 SGHVS and CDR2 FQNEAQ. The ends lost 5 bases at V and 5 bases at J; junction bases unmatched: 20. TCRdb re-analysed the reads in MiXCR, keeping a single row per CDR3 protein. The profile shows hundreds of thousands of distinct CDR3 sequences, 17% of them singletons. Specimen: PBMCs. The clonotype comes from a human donor in good health (CMV status not recorded). Some clones in this sample may be carry-over from other donors' samples. The J gene is TRBJ1-1, the V gene TRBV7-8; the match to TRBD1 covers 7 bases. The CDR3 loop is CASSHISVRGTVRTEAFF. In nucleotides, the CDR3 is TGTGCCAGCAGCCACATCTCGGTCCGTGGGACAGTAAGGACTGAAGCTTTCTTT.